One and the same sample provided the 9 T cell receptor beta chains below, sequenced in a study of control samples from healthy donors and cancer patients. Produced via immunoSEQ multiplex PCR; TCRdb's table is partial and in-frame only. The sample consists of 85,000 to 95,000 clones, about 87% of them appearing once. The sample was blood. These receptors were obtained from a woman in her sixties or seventies in good health.

Concerning this clone itself: Distinct nucleotide sequences in the sample also encode this CDR3. The chain links TRBV9 to TRBJ2-3, with D uncertain. Germline loops: CDR1 SGDLS, CDR2 YYNGEE. The V gene lost 0 bases and the J gene lost 1 base, with 6 bases spanning the gap. CDR3 length: 14 residues. The CDR3 nucleotides read TGTGCCAGCAGCGTAGGTGTGGGCACAGATACGCAGTATTTT. Protein sequence: CASSVGVGTDTQYF. The variable domain in full, with the rest retrieved from reference TRBV9 and TRBJ2-3, is DSGVTQTPKHLITATGQRVTLRCSPRSGDLSVYWYQQSLDQGLQFLIQYYNGEERAKGNILERFSAQQFPDLHSELNLSSLELGDSALYFCASSVGVGTDTQYFGPGTRLTVL.

V and J are TRBV25-1 and TRBJ1-1, with D tentatively TRBD1 (5 bases). The CDR3 is 14 amino acids. Germline V gene sequence: CDR1 MGHDK, CDR2 SYGVNS. V was shortened by 0 bases and J by 8 bases, with 13 bases between the two germline ends. CDR3 amino acids: CASSEYGVREEAFF. The CDR3 DNA follows: TGTGCCAGCAGTGAATATGGAGTCAGGGAGGAAGCTTTCTTT.

The chain recombines TRBV9 with TRBJ2-5, with a tentative D call TRBD1 (6 bases). The CDR3 covers 13 residues. Germline V gene lookup returns CDR1 SGDLS and CDR2 YYNGEE. Trimming removed 4 bases at V and 3 bases at J, with 10 bases between. CDR3 bases: TGTGCCAGCAGCCCCCGGACAGAAGAGACCCAGTACTTC. This gives the protein CASSPRTEETQYF. Combining the CDR3 with reference TRBV9 and TRBJ2-5 gives the whole variable domain DSGVTQTPKHLITATGQRVTLRCSPRSGDLSVYWYQQSLDQGLQFLIQYYNGEERAKGNILERFSAQQFPDLHSELNLSSLELGDSALYFCASSPRTEETQYFGPGTRLLVL.

The gene calls are TRBV29-1 and TRBJ1-1; D is uncertain. Trimming took off 4 bases at V and 5 bases at J, with 14 bases between the two ends. Germline CDR1 SQVTM, CDR2 ANQGSEA. The CDR3 is made up of 13 amino acids. CDR3 in amino acids: CSVAPHLETEAFF. DNA for the CDR3: TGCAGCGTTGCCCCACACCTAGAAACTGAAGCTTTCTTT.

This chain links TRBV3-1 (or the pseudogene TRBV3-2) with TRBJ1-2; D call uncertain. The CDR3 is 13 amino acids. Trimming shortened V by 2 bases and J by 5 bases, and 9 bases separated the two germline ends. Germline CDR1 is LGHDT and CDR2 is YNNKEL (reference sequence). CDR3 in amino acids: CASSQTSQYGYTF. In DNA form, the CDR3 reads TGTGCCAGCAGCCAAACATCCCAGTATGGCTACACCTTC.

This clone was recorded only once. This rearrangement joins TRBV7-8 to TRBJ1-1, with TRBD1 matching 10 bases. From germline, CDR1 is SGHVS and CDR2 FQNEAQ. With V trimmed by 5 bases and J by 2 bases, 14 bases remained unmatched. The CDR3 length is 18 residues. This chain's CDR3 is CASSPPDRGRDPNTEAFF. CDR3 nucleotide sequence: TGTGCCAGCAGCCCCCCCGACAGGGGGCGAGATCCCAACACTGAAGCTTTCTTT.

This rearrangement joins TRBV6-5 to TRBJ2-7; D might be TRBD1 (6 bases). The V end lost 10 bases, the J end lost 6 bases, and 10 bases lay between the germline ends. CDR1 is MNHEY, CDR2 SVGAGI, per germline. The CDR3 length is 10 residues. The CDR3 DNA reads as TGTGCCACCAGGGGCCTCGAGCAGTACTTC. Protein: CATRGLEQYF.

The genes are TRBV24-1 and TRBJ1-4; D not resolved. CDR1 is KGHDR, CDR2 SFDVKD, per germline. The ends were cut back, 6 bases at V and 5 bases at J, with 12 bases in the middle. The CDR3 is made up of 14 amino acids. CDR3 coding DNA: TGTGCCACCAGTTCCGGACGGCGAAATGAAAAACTGTTTTTT. Translated: CATSSGRRNEKLFF.

The chain recombines TRBV4-3 with TRBJ2-3; either TRBD1 or TRBD2 may supply D (5 bases each). The CDR3 has 15 amino acids. With 4 bases removed from V and 7 bases from J, the gap between germline ends came to 18 bases. Germline-derived CDR1 and CDR2 are LGHNA and YSLEER. The CDR3 region is CASSPQGEERYTQYF. CDR3 bases: TGCGCCAGCAGCCCCCAGGGCGAGGAGCGGTATACGCAGTATTTT.